What follows describes a single TCR beta chain. CD45RA-negative memory and CD45RA+ naive subsets were split from the CD4+ cells. The source of the sample is a study of shared clonotypes between healthy human individuals. Study background: Participating donors consisted of two women and a few men aged 18 to 49.

Genomic DNA from each subset was divided evenly over several immunoSEQ plates. Profiled with immunoSEQ multiplex PCR; TCRdb holds only in-frame clones, not every one. The repertoire has some 1 million clones, around 75% of them found once; the top ten carry about 1.5%. The sample was memory CD4+ T cells sorted from blood. Sample subset: CD45RA-negative fraction. The TCR was taken from a man aged 18-30 years in good health.

CDR3 sequence: CASSDPASGRAGELFF. The CDR3, as DNA: TGTGCCAGCAGTGACCCCGCTAGCGGGAGGGCCGGGGAGCTGTTTTTT. The rearrangement uses TRBV25-1 and TRBJ2-2; TRBD2 agrees at 12 bases. J was trimmed by 6 bases and V by 3 bases; bases with no gene match: 5. CDR1 is MGHDK and CDR2 is SYGVNS in the germline V gene. The CDR3 contains 16 residues.